This T cell receptor (beta chain) was captured by sequencing in a study of T cell responses to AZD1222 COVID-19 vaccine (dated by TCRdb to the early 2020s). With respect to the entire study: AZD1222 recipients whose second dose came at about 4 weeks and those whose second dose came at about 12 weeks were combined into one group, since spike-specific TCR depth and breadth did not differ between the two schedules. A total of approximately 240 trial participants underwent TCR sequencing, of whom 207 received two doses of AZD1222 and about 26 received two doses of the MenACWY control vaccine. Enrollment into the trials was organized by age into subgroups of 18-55, 56-69 and 70-plus years, and those subgroups contained roughly 140, 27 and 60 TCR-sequenced participants, respectively.

The table lists this clone with a few counts. The clone's antigen remains unknown. Qualities for individual bases were not recorded, and no much larger clone is one base off. Findings and caveats that apply to the study as a whole: The 56-69-year group was small, and its depth increase did not reach significance, likely because of low power. A significant rise in spike-specific TCR breadth and depth was observed after two AZD1222 doses relative to day 0 and relative to MenACWY recipients. Most participants were white British and females outnumbered males, and the authors suggested that clonal diversity may have been underestimated. Conclusions about previously exposed vaccinees are limited, since just a handful of AZD1222 recipients were seropositive for SARS-CoV-2 at baseline. Nearly half of unique spike-specific TCRs reportedly recognized epitopes outside regions mutated in the B.1.351 and B.1.1.7 variants. Because no samples from the day 14 peak response were available, repertoires could be characterized only after the peak T cell response. The whole spike protein was spanned by vaccine-associated CD4 TCRs, and dominant responses were seen in regions 160-218 and 743-854.

Measured from the cysteine to the phenylalanine, the CDR3 is 16 residues long. Left in the record is the CDR3 DNA by itself, 48 bases read in frame from the first base. The germline V gene (reference sequence) supplies CDR1 LNHDA and CDR2 SQIVND. V trim: 4 bases; J trim: 0 bases; unmatched bases: 3. The CDR3 regions of human TCRbeta chains were subjected to immunosequencing. The original pipeline was this. Repertoire TCRs were matched against a reference library of SARS-CoV-2-specific TCRs generated with the MIRA antigen-specificity platform. Breadth was defined as the fraction of unique TCRs that were SARS-CoV-2-associated. Depth was defined as the fraction of total T cells that were SARS-CoV-2-associated. Using the MIRA data, every spike-specific TCR was mapped to the spike region that the TCR reacted to and assigned to either a CD4 or a CD8 class. Log10-transformed breadth and depth values were compared by one-way ANOVA with Sidak's multiple comparisons tests. Entries here come from immuneACCESS through TCRdb and include only in-frame sequences with V and J called. Some clones fail to appear in such tables; in the studies checked, an unresolved V gene covers under half of the shortfall, and the cause of the remainder is unknown. D and trimming come from the DNA, and the V and J calls and clone size come from that table. This sample comprises about 140,000 clones, 80% to 90% of them detected only once. About 1.5% of the sample is held by the ten biggest clonotypes.

What the time point label conveys for this sample: baseline before first vaccination. Vaccinee samples were obtained from the UK trials COV001 and COV002, which included a single-blind randomized controlled phase 2/3 trial of AZD1222 (ChAdOx1 nCoV-19) in healthy adults. For TCRbeta chain sequencing, PBMC samples from trial participants were taken at day 0 and at day 28 after the second dose. The chain is made from TRBV19 and TRBJ2-7, with 13 central nucleotides matching TRBD2. The receptor was derived from an adult in good health. Specimen: peripheral blood, collected on day 0 of AZD1222 vaccination. DNA sequence: TGTGCCAGTAGTACCCGGACTAGCGGGAGCTCCTACGAGCAGTACTTC. It codes for CASSTRTSGSSYEQYF. The CDR3, completed at both ends by the reference TRBV19 and TRBJ2-7 genes, gives the full variable domain DGGITQSPKYLFRKEGQNVTLSCEQNLNHDAMYWYRQDPGQGLRLIYYSQIVNDFQKGDIAEGYSVSREKKESFPLTVTSAQKNPTAFYLCASSTRTSGSSYEQYFGPGTRLTVT.